One and the same sample provided the 13 T cell receptor beta chains below, sequenced in a study of CD8 T cells in Susac syndrome. The RNA input was roughly 0.45 to 1 ug, and it was reverse transcribed with random hexamers. Via MiXCR, TCRdb re-called the immunoSEQ multiplex PCR reads, giving one row per CDR3 protein. The top ten hold 0.085% to 0.095% of the sample, which has a few hundred thousand distinct CDR3 sequences, around 95% seen once. Sample: CD4+ T cells from PBMCs. These receptors originate from a human donor with multiple sclerosis.

This chain uses TRBV30 with TRBJ2-2; unclear D gene. CDR1 GTSNPN and CDR2 SVGIG come from the germline V gene (reference sequence). The CDR3 has 11 amino acids. Trimming took off 5 bases at V and 7 bases at J, with 8 bases between the two ends. The CDR3 DNA reads as TGTGCCTGGGGGGTAGTCGGGGAGCTGTTTTTT. Translated: CAWGVVGELFF.

This sequence joins TRBV20-1 and TRBJ2-5, with 9 bases lining up with TRBD2. CDR1 and CDR2 (germline): DFQATT, SNEGSKA (reference sequence). The CDR3 covers 18 residues. J gave up 1 base and V 5 bases, and 17 bases lay outside the gene matches. The CDR3 reads CSAPRLTGGTSFQETQYF. CDR3 sequence (DNA): TGCAGTGCTCCCCGCCTCACCGGCGGGACTAGCTTCCAAGAGACCCAGTACTTC.

This sequence joins TRBV3-1 and TRBJ2-5; 11 bases map to TRBD1. This CDR3 is built from 16 residues. The ends lost 2 bases at V and 2 bases at J; junction bases unmatched: 4. CDR1 and CDR2 from the germline V gene are LGHDT and YNNKEL (reference sequence). The CDR3 region has the DNA TGTGCCAGCAGCCAAAGACGGGACAGGGGGCAAGAGACCCAGTACTTC. It encodes CASSQRRDRGQETQYF.

The chain uses TRBV20-1 and TRBJ1-2; 7 nucleotides agree with TRBD1. Germline loops: CDR1 DFQATT, CDR2 SNEGSKA (reference sequence). The CDR3 contains 12 residues. The V and J ends lost 6 bases and 8 bases, in that order; junction bases with no gene match: 9. The CDR3: CSANGDSYGYTF. CDR3 nucleotide sequence: TGCAGTGCCAACGGGGACAGTTACGGCTACACCTTC.

V and J are TRBV27 and TRBJ1-6; D call uncertain. CDR3 length equals 15 residues. Germline V gene sequence: CDR1 MNHEY, CDR2 SMNVEV (reference sequence). Trimming left V 7 bases short and J 0 bases short, with 10 bases between. CDR3 sequence: CASMGSLSYNSPLHF. For the CDR3, the DNA is TGTGCCAGCATGGGCAGCCTCTCCTATAATTCACCCCTCCACTTT.

CDR3 nucleotides: TGCAGTGCCGGACTAGCGGGGCTCAATGAGCAGTTCTTC. Amino acids: CSAGLAGLNEQFF. The rearrangement links TRBV20-1 to TRBJ2-1, with 12 bases that match TRBD2. Per germline, CDR1 DFQATT and CDR2 SNEGSKA (reference sequence). This CDR3 spans 13 amino acids. Trimming removed 6 bases from V and 6 bases from J; junction bases left unmatched: 3.

V usage is TRBV11-2 and J usage is TRBJ1-1; possibly TRBD1 for D (5 bases). The V end lost 7 bases, the J end lost 4 bases, and 13 bases lay between the germline ends. CDR1 is SGHAT, CDR2 FQNNGV, per germline. The length of the CDR3 is 13 residues. Here the CDR3 reads CASKDSLGTEAFF. The CDR3 DNA reads as TGTGCCAGCAAAGACAGCCTTGGCACTGAAGCTTTCTTT.

The chain combines TRBV5-1 with TRBJ2-3; 12 nucleotides align to TRBD2. CDR1 is SGHRS, CDR2 YFSETQ, per germline. The CDR3 covers 17 residues. V lost 2 bases and J lost 0; bases outside the gene matches: 4. CDR3 sequence (DNA): TGCGCCAGCAGCTTTGCCGGGACTAGCGGGAGCACAGATACGCAGTATTTT. Protein sequence: CASSFAGTSGSTDTQYF.

The rearrangement uses TRBV7-2 and TRBJ2-1; TRBD1 aligns across 7 bases. The CDR3 is 14 residues long. CDR1 is SGHTA, CDR2 FQGNSA, per germline. The V segment lost 5 bases and the J segment 5 bases; nucleotides outside the gene matches: 6. The CDR3 DNA sequence: TGTGCCAGCAGCAGGGCAGGGGGTAACAATGAGCAGTTCTTC. Its protein product is CASSRAGGNNEQFF.

The V and J genes are TRBV5-4 and TRBJ2-5; D perhaps matches TRBD2 (6 bases). This CDR3 spans 15 amino acids. CDR1 is SGHNT, CDR2 YYREEE, per germline (reference sequence). V was trimmed by 4 bases and J by 3 bases, leaving 16 bases between them. The CDR3 sequence is CASSRTLAAEETQYF. DNA for the CDR3: TGTGCCAGCAGCAGGACATTAGCGGCCGAAGAGACCCAGTACTTC.

The chain recombines TRBV27 with TRBJ2-7; 8 bases map to TRBD1. The J segment lost 3 bases and the V segment lost 5 bases, leaving 12 bases of the junction unmatched. Germline CDR1 MNHEY, CDR2 SMNVEV (reference sequence). The CDR3 spans 16 residues. In nucleotides, the CDR3 is TGTGCCAGCAGTCCTCGAGCGATAGGACAGGGCTACGAGCAGTACTTC. It is translated as CASSPRAIGQGYEQYF.

V usage is TRBV20-1 and J usage is TRBJ2-1; D might be TRBD2 (5 bases). Trimming took 3 bases from V and 4 from J, leaving 10 bases between them. This CDR3 is 13 amino acids long. Germline CDR1 reads DFQATT; CDR2 reads SNEGSKA (reference sequence). The CDR3 bases are TGCAGTGCTAGGTCCCCGGGGTACAATGAGCAGTTCTTC. It codes for CSARSPGYNEQFF.

The V call is TRBV25-1, the J call TRBJ1-2; weak D call: TRBD1 (5 bases). Germline lookup yields CDR1 MGHDK and CDR2 SYGVNS. V shed 5 bases and J shed 2 bases, with 12 bases lying between them. This CDR3 is built from 14 residues. CDR3 region: CASSNNAGNYGYTF. The DNA of the CDR3 is TGTGCCAGCAGTAATAATGCAGGGAACTATGGCTACACCTTC.